This T cell receptor (beta chain) is drawn from a study of CD8 T cells in Susac syndrome. Study-level findings and limits: The authors acknowledged that their TCR sequencing and HLA analysis involved a relatively small number of individuals.

With regard to this clonotype: Its antigen is currently unknown.

Germline V gene sequence: CDR1 SGHDT, CDR2 YYEEEE. Trimming removed 0 bases from V and 2 bases from J; junction bases left unmatched: 2. The CDR3 consists of 16 residues. When the RNA was reverse transcribed, random hexamers were used with an input of roughly 0.45 to 1 ug. An immunoSEQ multiplex PCR generated amplified TCR beta CDR3 products spanning 54 Vbeta and 13 Jbeta. TCRdb redid the calling of the immunoSEQ multiplex PCR reads with MiXCR, one entry per CDR3 protein. The sample lists around 80,000 distinct CDR3 sequences; about 93% were seen once. Matched for age and sex, the controls were healthy donors. Bulk CD8+ and CD4+ cells came from magnetic negative isolation; CD8+ TEMRA by FACS.

The chain has TRBV5-6 and TRBJ2-1; 10 positions agree with TRBD2. This sequence was found in a human donor in good health. What was sequenced was CD8+ T cells from PBMCs. In DNA form, the CDR3 reads TGTGCCAGCAGCTTGGTAGCGGGAGGAGCCTACAATGAGCAGTTCTTC. The encoded protein is CASSLVAGGAYNEQFF.